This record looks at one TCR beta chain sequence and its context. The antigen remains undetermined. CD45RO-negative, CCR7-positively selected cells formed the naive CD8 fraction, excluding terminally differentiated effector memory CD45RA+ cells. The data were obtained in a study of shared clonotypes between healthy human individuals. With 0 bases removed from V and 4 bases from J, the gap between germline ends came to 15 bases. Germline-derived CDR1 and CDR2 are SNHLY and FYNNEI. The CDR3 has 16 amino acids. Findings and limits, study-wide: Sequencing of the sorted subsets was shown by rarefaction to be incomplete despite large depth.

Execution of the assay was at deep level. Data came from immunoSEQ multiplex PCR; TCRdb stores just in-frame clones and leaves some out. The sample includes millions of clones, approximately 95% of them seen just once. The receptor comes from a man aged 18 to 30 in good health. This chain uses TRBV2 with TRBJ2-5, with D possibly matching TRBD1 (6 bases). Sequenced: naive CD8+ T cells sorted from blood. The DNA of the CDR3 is TGTGCCAGCAGTGAAGCGGTGGACAGCCACTTAGAGACCCAGTACTTC. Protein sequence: CASSEAVDSHLETQYF.